The clone carrying this T cell receptor beta chain was recorded many times. The antigen is undetermined. This sample was included in a study of T cells after yellow fever vaccination. Each CDR3 protein is one row after TCRdb ran MiXCR on the 5' RACE reads. This sample has some 200,000 distinct CDR3 sequences, with less than 3.5% found just once. The germline gives CDR1 MNHNY, CDR2 SVGAGI (reference sequence). Deletions cut 4 bases from V and 8 bases from J, with 12 bases between. There are 13 residues in the CDR3. General observations from the study: FACS-sorted repertoires could contain abundant clonotypes contaminating from the bulk population.

The input for sequencing was CD4+ T cells sorted from PBMCs, taken 10 days after the yellow fever booster vaccination. This sequence joins TRBV6-6 and TRBJ2-1; the D is unclear. This clonotype was obtained from a man between 18 and 35 years old who received the YFV17D yellow fever vaccine. CDR3 DNA: TGTGCCAGCAGTTCCCCGGAAAAGGATGAGCAGTTCTTC. Its protein is CASSSPEKDEQFF.